The TCR beta chain described here comes from a study of blood T cell repertoires in COVID-19 (dated by TCRdb to 2020 to 2022). General notes on the study: Collaborator samples came from the United States, Italy and Spain and covered acute and convalescent phases of COVID-19. The repertoires were released in a freely available public database meant as a resource for research on the immune response to SARS-CoV-2. The prospective study material was composed of cDNA or gDNA derived from T cells, B-cell-depleted T cells, or PBMCs. Where available, HLA class I and class II types were taken from metadata supplied by the sample provider and were not determined by assay-based typing. The samples were drawn from two sources: the first 160 participants of the ongoing ImmuneRACE study, and some 1,300 subjects contributed by 6 global collaborators. Subjects who had been exposed to COVID-19, were actively infected with it, or had recovered from it provided the deeply sampled blood TCRbeta repertoires that made up the dataset. Sample metadata almost always included a de-identified subject ID, COVID-19 status, age in years and sex. Study-wide conclusions, independent of this receptor: Clinical and demographic metadata were provided uncurated, with the amount varying by source and participant.

TCRbeta CDR3 regions were amplified from genomic DNA using the immunoSEQ Assay, a bias-controlled multiplex PCR. The authors processed their data as follows. Nucleated cell counts per sample were estimated from amplification of reference gene primers within the assay. To quantify the absolute abundance of each unique TCRbeta CDR3 rearrangement, sequence reads were collapsed and filtered. Productive Simpson clonality was computed per sample as the square root of Simpson's diversity index over productive rearrangements. TCRdb provides this immuneACCESS table in a form limited to in-frame rearrangements. Some clones are lacking; in checked studies, under half of them reflect an unresolved V gene, and why the rest are absent is not known. V, J and clone size are those of that table, while D and trimming were read from the DNA. The sample yields tens of thousands of clones; more than 80% were counted once. 19% of the sample lies in the top ten.

Taken from cysteine to phenylalanine, the CDR3 has 17 residues. Only the CDR3 DNA is retained, 51 bases long and in frame from the first base. Trimming removed 0 bases from V and 2 bases from J, leaving 16 bases between the germline ends. CDR1 and CDR2 were assigned from the germline V gene as SGHDN and FVKESK. For this clone: It has no known antigen specificity. No base qualities exist here, and no much larger clone lies one base off it.

Whole blood was collected in K2EDTA tubes by collaborating institutions according to the institutions' own protocols. For TCRbeta analysis, collaborators shipped samples in one of three forms: frozen whole blood, isolated PBMCs, or DNA extracted from either of those sample types. This TCR was sampled from a woman of 80 years or more with acute or convalescent COVID-19. The sequence joins TRBV14 to TRBJ2-5; a tentative D call is TRBD2 (6 bases match). Sequenced input: peripheral blood. The CDR3: CASSQDIIWGVQETQYF. The nucleotide sequence is TGTGCCAGCAGCCAAGACATAATCTGGGGGGTACAAGAGACCCAGTACTTC.